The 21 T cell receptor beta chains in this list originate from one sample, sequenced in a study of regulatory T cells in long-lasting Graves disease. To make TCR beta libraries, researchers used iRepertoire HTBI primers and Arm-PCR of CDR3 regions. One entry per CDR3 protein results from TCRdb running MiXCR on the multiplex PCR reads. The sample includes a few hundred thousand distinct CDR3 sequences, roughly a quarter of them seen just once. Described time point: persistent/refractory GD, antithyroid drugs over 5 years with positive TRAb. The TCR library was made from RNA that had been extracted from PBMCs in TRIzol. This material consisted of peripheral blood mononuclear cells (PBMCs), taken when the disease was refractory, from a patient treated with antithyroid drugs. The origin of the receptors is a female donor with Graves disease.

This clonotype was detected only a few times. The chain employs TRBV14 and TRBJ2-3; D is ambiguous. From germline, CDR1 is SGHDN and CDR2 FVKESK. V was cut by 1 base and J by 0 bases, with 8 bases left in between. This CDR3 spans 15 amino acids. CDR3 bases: TGTGCCAGCAGCCAAGGATGGAGAAGCACAGATACGCAGTATTTT. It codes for CASSQGWRSTDTQYF.

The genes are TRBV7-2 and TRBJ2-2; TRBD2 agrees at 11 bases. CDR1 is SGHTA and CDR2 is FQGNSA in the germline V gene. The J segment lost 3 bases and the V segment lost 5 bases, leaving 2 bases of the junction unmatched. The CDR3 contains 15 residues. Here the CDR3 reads CASSQGLADTGELFF. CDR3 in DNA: TGTGCCAGCAGCCAGGGACTAGCGGACACCGGGGAGCTGTTTTTT.

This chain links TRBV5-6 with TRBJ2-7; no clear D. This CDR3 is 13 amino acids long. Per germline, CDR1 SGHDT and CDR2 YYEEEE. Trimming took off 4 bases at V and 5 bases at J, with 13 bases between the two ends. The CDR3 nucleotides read TGTGCCAGCAGCCGGGTGGGTATCCACGAGCAGTACTTC. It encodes CASSRVGIHEQYF.

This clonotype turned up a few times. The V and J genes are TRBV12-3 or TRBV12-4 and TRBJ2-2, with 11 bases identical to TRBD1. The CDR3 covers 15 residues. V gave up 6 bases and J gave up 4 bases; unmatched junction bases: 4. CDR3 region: CASSKGQGGTGELFF. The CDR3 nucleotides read TGTGCCAGCAGCAAGGGACAGGGGGGCACCGGGGAGCTGTTTTTT.

The CDR3 sequence: CASSKGTDIQYF. The CDR3 nucleotides read TGTGCCAGCAGTAAAGGGACAGACATTCAGTACTTC. The chain combines TRBV2 with TRBJ2-4; 7 bases fit TRBD1. The CDR3 sequence is 12 residues long. Trimming removed 5 bases from V and 8 bases from J; junction bases left unmatched: 3. CDR1 is SNHLY, CDR2 FYNNEI, per germline.

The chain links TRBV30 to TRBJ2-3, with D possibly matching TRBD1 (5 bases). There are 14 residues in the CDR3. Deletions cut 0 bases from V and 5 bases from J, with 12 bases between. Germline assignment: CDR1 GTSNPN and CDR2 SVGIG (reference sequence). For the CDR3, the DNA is TGTGCCTGGAGTGTTGACAGAGATCTAGATACGCAGTATTTT. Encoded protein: CAWSVDRDLDTQYF.

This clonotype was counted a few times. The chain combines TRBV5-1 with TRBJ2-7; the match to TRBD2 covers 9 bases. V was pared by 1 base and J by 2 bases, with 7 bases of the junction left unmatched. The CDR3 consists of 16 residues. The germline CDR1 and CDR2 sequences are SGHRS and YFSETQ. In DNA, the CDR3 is TGCGCCAGCAGCTTGCTAGCGGGATCATCGACCTACGAGCAGTACTTC. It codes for CASSLLAGSSTYEQYF.

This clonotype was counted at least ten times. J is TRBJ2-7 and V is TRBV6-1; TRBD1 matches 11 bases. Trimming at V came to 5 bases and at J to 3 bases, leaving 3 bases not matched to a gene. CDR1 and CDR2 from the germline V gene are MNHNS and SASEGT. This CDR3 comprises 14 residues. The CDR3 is CASSRGQGVYEQYF. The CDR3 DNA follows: TGTGCCAGCAGTAGGGGACAGGGGGTCTACGAGCAGTACTTC.

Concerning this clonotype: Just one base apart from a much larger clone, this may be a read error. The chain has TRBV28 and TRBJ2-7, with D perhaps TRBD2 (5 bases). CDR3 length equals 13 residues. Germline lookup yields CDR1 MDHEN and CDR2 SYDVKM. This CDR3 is CTSSLVPGSEQYF. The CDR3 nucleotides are TGTACCAGCAGTTTAGTCCCGGGGTCCGAGCAGTACTTC.

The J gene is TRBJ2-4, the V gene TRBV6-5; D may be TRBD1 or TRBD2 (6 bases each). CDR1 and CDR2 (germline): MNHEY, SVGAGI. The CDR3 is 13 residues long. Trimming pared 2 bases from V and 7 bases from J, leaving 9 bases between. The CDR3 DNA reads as TGTGCCAGCAGTTACGTAGGGGGGAACATTCAGTACTTC. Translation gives CASSYVGGNIQYF.

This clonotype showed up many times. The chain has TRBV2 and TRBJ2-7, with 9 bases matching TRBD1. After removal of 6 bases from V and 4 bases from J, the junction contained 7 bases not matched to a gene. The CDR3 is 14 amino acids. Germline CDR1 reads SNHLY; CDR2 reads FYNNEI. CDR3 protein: CASREQGAQYEQYF. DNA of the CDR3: TGTGCCAGCAGGGAACAGGGGGCTCAGTACGAGCAGTACTTC.

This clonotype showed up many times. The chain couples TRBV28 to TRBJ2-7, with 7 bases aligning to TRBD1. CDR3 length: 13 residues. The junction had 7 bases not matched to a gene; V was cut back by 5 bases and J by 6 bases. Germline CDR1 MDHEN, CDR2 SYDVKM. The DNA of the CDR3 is TGTGCCAGCAGTCTGGACAGGTTGCGCGAGCAGTACTTC. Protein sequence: CASSLDRLREQYF.

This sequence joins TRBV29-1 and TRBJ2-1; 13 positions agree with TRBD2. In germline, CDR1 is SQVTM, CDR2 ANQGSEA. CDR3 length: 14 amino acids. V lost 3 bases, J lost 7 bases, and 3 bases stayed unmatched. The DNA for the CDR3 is TGCAGCGTTGAGAGGACTAGCGGGAGAAATGAGCAGTTCTTC. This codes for CSVERTSGRNEQFF.

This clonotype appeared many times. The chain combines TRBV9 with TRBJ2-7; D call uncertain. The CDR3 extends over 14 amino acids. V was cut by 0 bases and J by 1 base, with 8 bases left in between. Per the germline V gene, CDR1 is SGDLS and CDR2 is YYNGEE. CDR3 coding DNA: TGTGCCAGCAGCGTAGAAGGATGGTCCTACGAGCAGTACTTC. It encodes CASSVEGWSYEQYF.

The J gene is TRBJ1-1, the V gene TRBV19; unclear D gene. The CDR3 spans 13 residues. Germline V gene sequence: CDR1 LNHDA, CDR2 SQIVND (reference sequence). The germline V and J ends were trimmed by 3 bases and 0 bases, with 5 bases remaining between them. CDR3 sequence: CASSIRLNTEAFF. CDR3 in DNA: TGTGCCAGTAGTATCCGGTTGAACACTGAAGCTTTCTTT.

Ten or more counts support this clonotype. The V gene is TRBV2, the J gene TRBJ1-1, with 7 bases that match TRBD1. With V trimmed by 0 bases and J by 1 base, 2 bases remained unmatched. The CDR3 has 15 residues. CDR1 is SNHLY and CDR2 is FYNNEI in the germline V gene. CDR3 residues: CASSEARTGNTEAFF. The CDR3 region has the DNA TGTGCCAGCAGTGAAGCGCGGACAGGGAACACTGAAGCTTTCTTT.

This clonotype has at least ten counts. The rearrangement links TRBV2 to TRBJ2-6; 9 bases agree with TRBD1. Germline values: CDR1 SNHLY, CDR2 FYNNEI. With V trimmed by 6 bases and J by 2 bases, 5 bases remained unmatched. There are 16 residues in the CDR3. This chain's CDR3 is CASRRTGVAGANVLTF. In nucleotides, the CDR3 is TGTGCCAGCAGAAGGACAGGGGTTGCTGGGGCCAACGTCCTGACTTTC.

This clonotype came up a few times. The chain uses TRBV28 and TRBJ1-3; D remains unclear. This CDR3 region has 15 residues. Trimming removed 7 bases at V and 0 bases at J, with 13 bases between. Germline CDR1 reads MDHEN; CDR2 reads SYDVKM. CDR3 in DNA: TGTGCCAGCATTGAAGGCGGAAACTCTGGAAACACCATATATTTT. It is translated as CASIEGGNSGNTIYF.

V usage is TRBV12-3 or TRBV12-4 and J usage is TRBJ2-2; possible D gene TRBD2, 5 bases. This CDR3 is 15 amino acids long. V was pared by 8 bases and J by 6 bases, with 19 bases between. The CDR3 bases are TGTGCCAGCGGGAAAAGTAAGGGTAGCGCCGGGGAGCTGTTTTTT. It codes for CASGKSKGSAGELFF.

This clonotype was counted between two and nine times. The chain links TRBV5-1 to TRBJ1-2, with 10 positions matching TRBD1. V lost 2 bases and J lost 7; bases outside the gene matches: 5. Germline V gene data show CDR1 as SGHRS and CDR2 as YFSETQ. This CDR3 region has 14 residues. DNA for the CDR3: TGCGCCAGCAGCTTAGACAGGGGGCCTGGTGGCTACACCTTC. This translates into CASSLDRGPGGYTF.

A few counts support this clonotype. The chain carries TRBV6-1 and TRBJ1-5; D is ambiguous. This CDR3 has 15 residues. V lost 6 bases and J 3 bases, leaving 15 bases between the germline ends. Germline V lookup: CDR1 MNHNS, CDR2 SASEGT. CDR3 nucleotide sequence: TGTGCCAGCAGGACGGAGACGGCTTACAATCAGCCCCAGCATTTT. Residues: CASRTETAYNQPQHF.